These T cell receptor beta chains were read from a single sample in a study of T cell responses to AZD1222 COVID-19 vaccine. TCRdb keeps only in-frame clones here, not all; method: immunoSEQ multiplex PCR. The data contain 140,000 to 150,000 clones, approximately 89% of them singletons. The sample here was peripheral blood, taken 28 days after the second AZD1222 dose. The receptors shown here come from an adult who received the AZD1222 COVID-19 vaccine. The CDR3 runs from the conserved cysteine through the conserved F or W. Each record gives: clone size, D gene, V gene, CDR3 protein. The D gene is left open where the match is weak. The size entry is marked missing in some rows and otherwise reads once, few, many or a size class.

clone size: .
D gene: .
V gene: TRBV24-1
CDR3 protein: CATSMANQPQHF

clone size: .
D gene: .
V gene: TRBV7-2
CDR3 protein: CASSIATEYNEQFF

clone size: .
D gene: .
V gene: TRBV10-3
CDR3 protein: CATSPGDTRDYGYTF

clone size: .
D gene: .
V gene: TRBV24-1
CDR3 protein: CATSGSVMSNTGELFF

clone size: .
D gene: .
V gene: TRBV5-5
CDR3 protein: CASSQDSPSYNEQFF

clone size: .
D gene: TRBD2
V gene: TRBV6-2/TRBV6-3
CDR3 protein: CASSSPGSGRATYNEQFF

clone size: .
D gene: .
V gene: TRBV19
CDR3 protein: CASNEAGNTGELFF

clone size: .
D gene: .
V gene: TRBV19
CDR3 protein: CASSTRGNEQFF

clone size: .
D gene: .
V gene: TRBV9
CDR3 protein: CASSVVSAGELFF

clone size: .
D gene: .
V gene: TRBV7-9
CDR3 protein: CASSRWGDNQPQHF

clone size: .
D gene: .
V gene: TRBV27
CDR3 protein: CASSFPGGYRAGNTIYF

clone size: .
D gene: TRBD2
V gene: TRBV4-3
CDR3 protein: CASSVREGSGSNEQYF

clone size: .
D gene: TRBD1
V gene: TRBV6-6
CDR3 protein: CASCRQGLGVNTEAFF

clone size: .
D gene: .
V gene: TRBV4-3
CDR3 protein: CASSPTNVQALYGYTF

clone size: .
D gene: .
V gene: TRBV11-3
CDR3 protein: CASSLLREQFF

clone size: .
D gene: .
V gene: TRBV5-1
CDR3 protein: CASSLATGGGEQFF

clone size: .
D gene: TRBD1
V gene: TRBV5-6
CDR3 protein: CASSFNRGGRTEAFF

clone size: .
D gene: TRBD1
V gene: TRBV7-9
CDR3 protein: CASSPSPGTVNTEAFF

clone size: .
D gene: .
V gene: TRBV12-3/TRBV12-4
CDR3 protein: CASRARLGEAFF

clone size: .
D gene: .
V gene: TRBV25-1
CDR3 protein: CASSEEGDRLMGTGELFF

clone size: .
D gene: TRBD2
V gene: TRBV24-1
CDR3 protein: CATSDRGDEQFF

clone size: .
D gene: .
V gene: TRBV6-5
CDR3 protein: CATQRSSYNSPLHF

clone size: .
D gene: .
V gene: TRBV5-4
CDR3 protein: CASSLDRQNYGYTF

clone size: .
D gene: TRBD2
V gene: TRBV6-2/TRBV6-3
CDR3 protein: CASSHGTSGPSSYEQYF

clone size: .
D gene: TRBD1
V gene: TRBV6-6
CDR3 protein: CASSLSRDRPRIGMNTEAFF

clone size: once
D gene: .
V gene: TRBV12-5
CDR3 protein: CASGLGSGTQHF

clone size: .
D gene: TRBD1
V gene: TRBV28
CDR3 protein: CASSPLDRDDSPLHF

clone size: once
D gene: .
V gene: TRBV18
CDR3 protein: CASSGGVDQPQHF

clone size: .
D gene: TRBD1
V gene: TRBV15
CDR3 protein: CATSRVTGRWETQYF